This T cell receptor beta chain was recorded in a study of neurological immune-mediated disorders. Study-wide results and limits: CDR3 amino acid sequences found in expanded clones were never shared across subjects, suggesting private repertoires in all groups.

The V and J ends lost 5 bases and 3 bases, in that order; junction bases with no gene match: 12. This CDR3 is 17 amino acids long. The making of cDNA relied on 5'RACE with 10-nucleotide random UMIs. MiXCR, applied by TCRdb to the 5' RACE reads, yields one record per CDR3 protein. The table records approximately 85,000 distinct CDR3 sequences, less than 15% of them present only once. This clonotype appeared many times. Its antigen is currently unknown. The time point denotes: longitudinal time-point 2. Where libraries were unsorted, they were derived from 2 million PBMCs stored at -80 degrees C. This clonotype was sampled from a female donor with HTLV-1-associated myelopathy (HAM/TSP). The rearrangement links TRBV12-3 or TRBV12-4 to TRBJ1-5; 8 positions match TRBD1. Input material: PBMCs. The CDR3 loop reads CASSPKPGQEYNQPQHF. The CDR3 DNA reads as TGTGCCAGCAGTCCGAAACCGGGACAGGAGTACAATCAGCCCCAGCATTTT.